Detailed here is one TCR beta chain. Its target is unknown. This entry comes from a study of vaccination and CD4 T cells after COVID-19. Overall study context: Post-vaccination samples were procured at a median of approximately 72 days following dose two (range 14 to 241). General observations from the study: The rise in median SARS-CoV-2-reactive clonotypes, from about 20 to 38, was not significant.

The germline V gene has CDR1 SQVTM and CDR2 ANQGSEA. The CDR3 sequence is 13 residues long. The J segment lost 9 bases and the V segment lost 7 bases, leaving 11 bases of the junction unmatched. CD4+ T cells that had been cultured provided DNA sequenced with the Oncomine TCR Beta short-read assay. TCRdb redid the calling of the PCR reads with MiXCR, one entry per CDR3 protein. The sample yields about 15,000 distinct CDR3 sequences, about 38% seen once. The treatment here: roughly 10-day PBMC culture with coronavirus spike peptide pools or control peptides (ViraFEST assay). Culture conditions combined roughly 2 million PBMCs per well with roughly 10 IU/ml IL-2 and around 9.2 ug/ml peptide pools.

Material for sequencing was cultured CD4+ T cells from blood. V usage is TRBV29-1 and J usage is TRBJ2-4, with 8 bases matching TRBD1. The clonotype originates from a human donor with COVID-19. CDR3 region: CSASDRVEAIQYF. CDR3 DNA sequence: TGCAGCGCCTCGGACAGGGTGGAGGCCATTCAGTACTTC.